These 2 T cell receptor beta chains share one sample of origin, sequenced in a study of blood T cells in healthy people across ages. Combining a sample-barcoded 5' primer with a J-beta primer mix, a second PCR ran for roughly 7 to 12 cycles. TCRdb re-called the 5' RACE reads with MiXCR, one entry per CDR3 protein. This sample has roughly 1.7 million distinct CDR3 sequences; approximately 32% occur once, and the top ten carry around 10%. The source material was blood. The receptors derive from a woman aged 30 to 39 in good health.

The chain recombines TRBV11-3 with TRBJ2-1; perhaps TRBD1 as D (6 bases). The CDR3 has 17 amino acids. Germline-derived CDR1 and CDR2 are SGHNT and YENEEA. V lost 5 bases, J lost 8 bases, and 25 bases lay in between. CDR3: CASSHLSGDTSAHEQFF. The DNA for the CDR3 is TGTGCCAGCAGCCACCTTTCAGGGGACACTTCGGCCCATGAGCAGTTCTTC.

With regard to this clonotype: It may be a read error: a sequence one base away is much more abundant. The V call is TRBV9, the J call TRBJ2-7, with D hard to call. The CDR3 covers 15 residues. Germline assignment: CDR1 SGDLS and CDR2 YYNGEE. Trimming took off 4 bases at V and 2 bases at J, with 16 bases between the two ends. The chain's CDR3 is CASSPVLSRAYEQYF. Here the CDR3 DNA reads TGTGCCAGCAGCCCCGTTCTCAGCCGAGCCTACGAGCAGTACTTC. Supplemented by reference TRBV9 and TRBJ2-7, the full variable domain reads DSGVTQTPKHLITATGQRVTLRCSPRSGDLSVYWYQQSLDQGLQFLIQYYNGEERAKGNILERFSAQQFPDLHSELNLSSLELGDSALYFCASSPVLSRAYEQYFGPGTRLTVT.